This T cell receptor beta chain was found in a study of cytomegalovirus exposure and HLA in healthy donors. In germline, CDR1 is MNHNS, CDR2 SASEGT. CDR3 size: 15 residues. About this clone: Its antigen remains unidentified. A read error may produce the germline difference seen at one junction end.

The PCR used 60 Vbeta and 13 Jbeta primers. Assay: immunoSEQ multiplex PCR; the TCRdb copy retains only in-frame clones and omits some. The profile shows under 300,000 clones, 80% to 95% of them singletons. Study-wide points: In all likelihood, a cluster of highly shared sequence variants was a sequencing artifact.

The sample was PBMCs. The chain recombines TRBV6-1 with TRBJ1-1; D perhaps matches TRBD1 (5 bases). This sequence was found in a girl aged 2-10 years in good health and CMV-seronegative. The CDR3 spells CASSRPGIRNSEAFF. In DNA form, the CDR3 reads TGTGCCAGCAGCCGCCCAGGGATTCGGAACTCTGAAGCTTTCTTT.